This T cell receptor (beta chain) was retrieved from a study of post-analysis software for immune sequencing data (dated by TCRdb to the mid-2010s). Looking at the study overall: Relapsing-remitting, secondary progressive and progressive-relapsing multiple sclerosis were recorded as disease courses, and subtype annotation was lacking for some patients. A subset of samples was prepared in parallel using single-end sample barcoding, then pooled and co-amplified after Illumina adapter ligation. The patient repertoires were set against under 13 previously published healthy control repertoires from donors whose ages ranged from 6 to 25 years. Overall study outcomes, separate from this receptor: Direct clustering with F measure showed strong co-clustering of samples prepared in the same batch, prompting a batch-effect correction. Patients showed significantly higher frequencies than controls for several TRBV segments, among them TRBV5-6, TRBV5-1 and TRBV20-1. Significantly lower normalized Chao1 diversity was found in multiple sclerosis patients than in controls, suggesting substantial peripheral T-cell clonal expansion. The control group was slightly older than the multiple sclerosis patient group.

TCR beta repertoires were profiled from peripheral blood of approximately 13 young patients with multiple sclerosis to demonstrate the VDJtools post-analysis software. The multiple sclerosis patients were children and adolescents between roughly 6 and 16 years of age. Library creation used PCR. Sequencer: Illumina HiSeq 2500. To reduce PCR and sequencing biases, unique molecular identifiers were incorporated into the TCR beta cDNA libraries. Roughly 500,000 cDNA molecules were obtained for every 1 to 10 million input T cells, so each molecule roughly corresponded to one T cell. Patient libraries were prepared and sequenced with the same protocol used for the earlier healthy control dataset. Samples belonging to the same batch were prepared together, multiplexed and sequenced on a shared HiSeq lane. Under the source paper's analysis protocol: MIGEC was used to process the raw barcoded reads, and molecular identifier groups with only a single read were discarded before consensus assembly and CDR3 extraction. VDJtools was used for post-analysis of the clonotype tables, with diversity normalized by down-sampling every dataset to the smallest sample size. Repertoire overlap clustering matched CDR3 amino acid but not nucleotide sequences to correct batch-related cross-sample contamination. TCRdb cleaned the public reads at Q25 with fastp, built clones with MiXCR and kept in-frame beta chains. One record per CDR3 amino acid sequence lists the most common genes and DNA. These V and J calls rely on TCRdb rather than the paper's analysis. Across this sample there are under 900,000 distinct CDR3 sequences, with under 70% seen only once. The top ten clonotypes cover approximately 4.2% of the sample.

From the cysteine up to the phenylalanine, the CDR3 has a length of 14 residues. Kept here is only the CDR3 DNA, which spans 42 bases and is read in frame from base 1. The junction shows trimming of 6 bases on V and 6 bases on J, and the gene matches do not reach 7 bases of it. Via the germline V gene, CDR1 is ENHRY and CDR2 SYGVKD. This clonotype occurred a few times. The target of this receptor is not known. It has no much larger one-base neighbor in the sample; base qualities were not kept. The sequencing sample was made of blood. The clonotype comes from a girl aged 5-17 years with multiple sclerosis. This receptor chain uses TRBV10-3 and TRBJ1-2; the junction holds 10 bases that match TRBD1. This receptor has the CDR3 CAIRGTGATDGYTF. The DNA sequence reads TGTGCCATCAGAGGGACAGGGGCGACAGATGGCTACACCTTC.